These 27 T cell receptor beta chains originate from one sample sequenced in a study of T cell responses to AZD1222 COVID-19 vaccine. The data were produced by immunoSEQ multiplex PCR, yet TCRdb's version contains in-frame clones alone and is incomplete. The sample carries around 140,000 clones, around 90% recorded once. Sequencing used peripheral blood, obtained on day 0 of AZD1222 vaccination. The receptors derive from an adult in good health.

This sequence joins TRBV13 and TRBJ2-3, with 10 bases fitting TRBD2. Germline lookup yields CDR1 PRHDT and CDR2 FYEKMQ (reference sequence). Trimming removed 4 bases from V and 0 bases from J; junction bases left unmatched: 7. The CDR3 covers 17 residues. This CDR3 is CASSSRTSGDSTDTQYF. CDR3 bases: TGTGCCAGCAGCTCCCGGACTAGCGGAGATAGCACAGATACGCAGTATTTT.

J is TRBJ1-5 and V is TRBV18; the D gene is possibly TRBD1 (6 bases). The CDR3 covers 16 residues. Looked up from germline, CDR1 is KGHSH and CDR2 is LQKENI. Trimming shortened V by 1 base and J by 2 bases, and 12 bases separated the two germline ends. CDR3 sequence: CASSPLGGVGNQPQHF. The DNA of the CDR3 is TGTGCCAGCTCACCACTAGGGGGAGTGGGCAATCAGCCCCAGCATTTT.

The chain uses TRBV11-3 and TRBJ1-1; D ambiguous. V was pared by 5 bases and J by 1 base, with 5 bases between. Germline CDR1 SGHNT, CDR2 YENEEA. The CDR3 is made up of 12 amino acids. The CDR3 region is CASSGRNTEAFF. DNA of the CDR3: TGTGCCAGCAGCGGGAGGAACACTGAAGCTTTCTTT.

The J gene is TRBJ1-5, the V gene TRBV3-1 (or the pseudogene TRBV3-2); no reliable D call. This CDR3 comprises 14 residues. Trimming pared 4 bases from V and 0 bases from J, leaving 7 bases between. Germline assignment: CDR1 LGHDT and CDR2 YNNKEL (reference sequence). The CDR3 sequence: CASSPAGSNQPQHF. Here the CDR3 DNA reads TGTGCCAGCAGCCCCGCGGGTAGCAATCAGCCCCAGCATTTT.

This chain connects TRBV27 to TRBJ1-3, with D maybe TRBD1 (5 bases). The germline V gene has CDR1 MNHEY and CDR2 SMNVEV (reference sequence). The V end was cut by 3 bases, the J end by 3 bases, with 9 bases between. CDR3 length: 14 residues. CDR3: CASSLGQYGNTIYF. The CDR3 nucleotides are TGTGCCAGCAGTTTGGGGCAGTATGGAAACACCATATATTTT.

This rearrangement joins TRBV19 to TRBJ1-4, with TRBD1 as a possible D gene (5 bases). Germline V gene lookup returns CDR1 LNHDA and CDR2 SQIVND (reference sequence). Trimming stripped 5 bases from V and 0 bases from J, with 10 bases between. The length of the CDR3 is 15 residues. The CDR3 DNA sequence: TGTGCCAGTAGTGACAGCCCTGCAACTAATGAAAAACTGTTTTTT. It encodes CASSDSPATNEKLFF.

The chain uses TRBV12-3 or TRBV12-4 and TRBJ1-1; TRBD1 is a possible D gene (5 bases). The CDR3 consists of 13 residues. V was clipped by 5 bases and J by 2 bases, with 9 bases between them. For the CDR3, the DNA is TGTGCCAGCAGTCGCAGGGTAAACACTGAAGCTTTCTTT. Translation gives CASSRRVNTEAFF.

This chain joins TRBV7-9 and TRBJ2-3; maybe TRBD1 (6 bases). Germline V gives CDR1 SEHNR, CDR2 FQNEAQ (reference sequence). V lost 5 bases, J lost 1 base, and 10 bases lay in between. There are 14 residues in the CDR3. This CDR3 is CASSADRGTDTQYF. Written as DNA, the CDR3 is TGTGCCAGCAGCGCGGACAGAGGCACAGATACGCAGTATTTT.

This chain links TRBV7-9 with TRBJ1-1, with TRBD1 identical over 7 bases. Germline V gives CDR1 SEHNR, CDR2 FQNEAQ (reference sequence). CDR3 length: 17 amino acids. J gave up 1 base and V 1 base, and 9 bases lay outside the gene matches. The CDR3 reads CASSLGRGGQTNTEAFF. The CDR3 bases are TGTGCCAGCAGCTTAGGTCGGGGGGGACAGACGAACACTGAAGCTTTCTTT.

This CDR3 reads CASSPTTSGRPPYNEQFF. The CDR3 coding sequence is TGTGCCAGCAGTCCCACGACTAGCGGGAGACCCCCCTACAATGAGCAGTTCTTC. The V gene is TRBV6-2 or TRBV6-3, the J gene TRBJ2-1; TRBD2 aligns across 12 bases. The CDR3 contains 18 residues. J gave up 2 bases and V 5 bases, and 10 bases lay outside the gene matches. CDR1 and CDR2 (germline): MNHEY, SVGEGT.

The chain has TRBV14 and TRBJ1-2; D unresolved. V lost 3 bases, J lost 2 bases, and 10 bases lay in between. The CDR3 extends over 14 amino acids. Germline values: CDR1 SGHDN, CDR2 FVKESK. The CDR3 sequence is CASSHRGQNYGYTF. The CDR3 DNA reads as TGTGCCAGCAGCCACCGGGGTCAGAACTATGGCTACACCTTC. Variable domain in full (rest from reference TRBV14 and TRBJ1-2): EAGVTQFPSHSVIEKGQTVTLRCDPISGHDNLYWYRRVMGKEIKFLLHFVKESKQDESGMPNNRFLAERTGGTYSTLKVQPAELEDSGVYFCASSHRGQNYGYTFGSGTRLTVV.

As regards this clone: It may be a read error: a sequence one base away is much more abundant. V and J are TRBV6-4 and TRBJ1-1; 7 bases are shared with TRBD1. The V gene's germline CDR1 is MRHNA and CDR2 SNTAGT. V dropped 6 bases and J dropped 2; count of bases not matched to a gene: 3. CDR3 length: 13 amino acids. CDR3 DNA sequence: TGTGCCAGCAGCGGGACAGCTAACACTGAAGCTTTCTTT. This gives the protein CASSGTANTEAFF.

This clone was observed once. The chain is built from TRBV2 and TRBJ1-2, with a weak D call TRBD1 (5 bases). Germline V lookup: CDR1 SNHLY, CDR2 FYNNEI. The CDR3 has 13 residues. The ends were cut back, 9 bases at V and 2 bases at J, with 13 bases in the middle. The CDR3 DNA sequence: TGTGCCAGAGAGGGACGGCCCAACTATGGCTACACCTTC. Protein sequence: CAREGRPNYGYTF.

The chain uses TRBV13 and TRBJ2-3, with D uncertain. The CDR3 covers 14 residues. Germline-derived CDR1 and CDR2 are PRHDT and FYEKMQ (reference sequence). V lost 4 bases and J 2 bases, leaving 10 bases between the germline ends. CDR3 amino acids: CASSYRQTTDTQYF. The CDR3 DNA is TGTGCCAGCAGCTATCGACAAACCACAGATACGCAGTATTTT.

The chain couples TRBV6-5 to TRBJ2-1; the match to TRBD2 covers 7 bases. The CDR3 length is 14 residues. The V and J ends lost 5 bases and 7 bases, in that order; junction bases with no gene match: 8. CDR1 is MNHEY and CDR2 is SVGAGI in the germline V gene. Here the CDR3 DNA reads TGTGCCAGCAGTAGCGGGGACGCATGGAATGAGCAGTTCTTC. This codes for CASSSGDAWNEQFF.

The CDR3 reads CASSVGGTYQETQYF. Here the CDR3 DNA reads TGTGCCAGCAGCGTAGGGGGAACCTACCAAGAGACCCAGTACTTC. The V gene is TRBV9, the J gene TRBJ2-5; no clear D gene. Germline V CDR1 and CDR2: SGDLS, YYNGEE. The CDR3 has 15 amino acids. The V end lost 0 bases, the J end lost 0 bases, and 9 bases lay between the germline ends.

This chain joins TRBV5-1 and TRBJ1-3; D is uncertain. V lost 5 bases, J lost 2 bases, and 8 bases lay in between. CDR1 is SGHRS and CDR2 is YFSETQ in the germline V gene. The CDR3 has 13 amino acids. In nucleotides, the CDR3 is TGCGCCAGCAGGGCAAGGACTGGAAACACCATATATTTT. Protein sequence: CASRARTGNTIYF.

The chain employs TRBV15 and TRBJ2-5; D is perhaps TRBD2 (6 bases). Germline V gene sequence: CDR1 LNHNV, CDR2 YYDKDF (reference sequence). V was trimmed by 0 bases and J by 5 bases, leaving 22 bases between them. The CDR3 totals 18 residues. The CDR3 DNA is TGTGCCACCAGCAGAGATCTTGGAGGGGCTACCCACCGGGAGACCCAGTACTTC. Amino acid sequence: CATSRDLGGATHRETQYF.

This clone was recorded only once. The chain couples TRBV6-5 to TRBJ1-2; D may be TRBD1 (5 bases). The CDR3 has 12 amino acids. Per germline, CDR1 MNHEY and CDR2 SVGAGI. The V end was cut by 5 bases, the J end by 8 bases, with 12 bases between. CDR3 nucleotide sequence: TGTGCCAGCAGTCCCGTAGGGGACGGCTACACCTTC. Translated: CASSPVGDGYTF.

V is TRBV7-9 and J is TRBJ1-4; no clear D. The CDR3 loop spans 13 amino acids. V was clipped by 3 bases and J by 5 bases, with 7 bases between them. Germline V CDR1 and CDR2: SEHNR, FQNEAQ (reference sequence). The CDR3 reads CASSFSPNEKLFF. The DNA of the CDR3 is TGTGCCAGCAGCTTCTCCCCGAATGAAAAACTGTTTTTT.

CDR3 sequence: CATAGSLGLTF. For the CDR3, the DNA is TGTGCCACCGCGGGGAGCTTGGGGCTCACCTTC. This chain connects TRBV15 to TRBJ1-2; possible D gene TRBD1, 5 bases. CDR3 length equals 11 residues. V was pared by 8 bases and J by 13 bases, with 17 bases between. CDR1 and CDR2 (germline): LNHNV, YYDKDF (reference sequence). The variable domain in full, with the rest retrieved from reference TRBV15 and TRBJ1-2, is DAMVIQNPRYQVTQFGKPVTLSCSQTLNHNVMYWYQQKSSQAPKLLFHYYDKDFNNEADTPDNFQSRRPNTSFCFLDIRSPGLGDTAMYLCATAGSLGLTFGSGTRLTVV.

The chain has TRBV19 and TRBJ2-5; weak D call: TRBD1 (6 bases). Germline-derived CDR1 and CDR2 are LNHDA and SQIVND (reference sequence). With 5 bases removed from V and 2 bases from J, the gap between germline ends came to 15 bases. This CDR3 region has 15 residues. CDR3 region: CASSPRTDEQETQYF. DNA of the CDR3: TGTGCCAGTAGTCCCCGGACAGACGAACAAGAGACCCAGTACTTC. The full variable domain, its missing parts supplied by reference TRBV19 and TRBJ2-5, is DGGITQSPKYLFRKEGQNVTLSCEQNLNHDAMYWYRQDPGQGLRLIYYSQIVNDFQKGDIAEGYSVSREKKESFPLTVTSAQKNPTAFYLCASSPRTDEQETQYFGPGTRLLVL.

The chain couples TRBV11-2 to TRBJ2-1; the D gene is possibly TRBD1 (6 bases). The CDR3 consists of 15 residues. The germline V gene has CDR1 SGHAT and CDR2 FQNNGV. Trimming took off 5 bases at V and 5 bases at J, with 16 bases between the two ends. Written as DNA, the CDR3 is TGTGCCAGCAGCATAAGCCCAGGGGACGACAATGAGCAGTTCTTC. Amino acid sequence: CASSISPGDDNEQFF.

This chain links TRBV13 with TRBJ1-6; possible D gene TRBD1, 5 bases. The CDR3 contains 16 residues. Per germline, CDR1 PRHDT and CDR2 FYEKMQ (reference sequence). Trimming removed 4 bases from V and 7 bases from J, with 17 bases in between. CDR3 in amino acids: CASSYRVGALNSPLHF. The CDR3 nucleotides are TGTGCCAGCAGCTACCGGGTAGGGGCCCTGAATTCACCCCTCCACTTT. The full variable domain, in which reference TRBV13 and TRBJ1-6 provide the parts outside the CDR3, is AAGVIQSPRHLIKEKRETATLKCYPIPRHDTVYWYQQGPGQDPQFLISFYEKMQSDKGSIPDRFSAQQFSDYHSELNMSSLELGDSALYFCASSYRVGALNSPLHFGNGTRLTVT.

This clone was found a few times. The chain employs TRBV9 and TRBJ2-7; D not certain. Germline values: CDR1 SGDLS, CDR2 YYNGEE. This CDR3 has 15 residues. Trimming stripped 0 bases from V and 0 bases from J, with 10 bases between. The CDR3 protein is CASSVGISGSYEQYF. CDR3 nucleotide sequence: TGTGCCAGCAGCGTAGGCATCTCCGGCTCCTACGAGCAGTACTTC.

This clone has just a few counts. This sequence joins TRBV4-1 and TRBJ2-7; D might be TRBD1 (7 bases). This CDR3 contains 17 residues. CDR1 is MGHRA, CDR2 YSYEKL, per germline. Trimming stripped 2 bases from V and 1 base from J, with 18 bases between. CDR3 nucleotides: TGCGCCAGCAGCCAATTGCCGGTGGGGGGACAGTCCTACGAGCAGTACTTC. Amino acid sequence: CASSQLPVGGQSYEQYF.

In its sample, this clone was seen once. The rearrangement links TRBV7-9 to TRBJ1-4; maybe TRBD1 (6 bases). V lost 5 bases to trimming and J lost 0 bases, with 13 bases between them. The CDR3 length is 16 residues. Germline V gives CDR1 SEHNR, CDR2 FQNEAQ (reference sequence). The CDR3 DNA is TGTGCCAGCAGCCTGTCAGGGGAATCAACTAATGAAAAACTGTTTTTT. The encoded protein is CASSLSGESTNEKLFF. Looking up the rest from reference TRBV7-9 and TRBJ1-4 gives the full variable domain: DTGVSQNPRHKITKRGQNVTFRCDPISEHNRLYWYRQTLGQGPEFLTYFQNEAQLEKSRLLSDRFSAERPKGSFSTLEIQRTEQGDSAMYLCASSLSGESTNEKLFFGSGTQLSVL.